Following are 6 T cell receptor beta chains from one sample sequenced in a study of somatic mutations in cytotoxic T cells in rheumatoid arthritis. The data were produced by immunoSEQ multiplex PCR, yet TCRdb's version contains in-frame clones alone and is incomplete. The table has 12,000 or so clones, roughly four fifths seen once. Specimen: CD8+ T cells sorted from blood. The receptor set was obtained from a woman aged 40 to 55 in good health.

The chain links TRBV27 to TRBJ1-1; D uncertain. Germline CDR1 is MNHEY and CDR2 is SMNVEV (reference sequence). The CDR3 is 12 amino acids. The ends were cut back, 5 bases at V and 7 bases at J, with 11 bases in the middle. CDR3 protein: CASSNFAFEAFF. The CDR3 coding sequence is TGTGCCAGCAGTAATTTTGCGTTTGAAGCTTTCTTT.

The CDR3: CASSEGGEQFF. DNA of the CDR3: TGTGCCAGCAGTGAAGGAGGTGAGCAGTTCTTC. This chain uses TRBV6-4 with TRBJ2-1; D perhaps matches TRBD2 (5 bases). CDR3 size: 11 residues. Trimming cost V 3 bases and J 9 bases, with 6 bases left between them. The germline V gene encodes CDR1 MRHNA and CDR2 SNTAGT.

This chain joins TRBV5-4 and TRBJ1-1; unclear D gene. V dropped 3 bases and J dropped 0 bases, with 3 bases sitting between them. The length of the CDR3 is 12 residues. Per germline, CDR1 SGHNT and CDR2 YYREEE (reference sequence). The CDR3 region is CASSSMNTEAFF. In DNA form, the CDR3 reads TGTGCCAGCAGCTCTATGAACACTGAAGCTTTCTTT.

The rearrangement joins TRBV4-3 to TRBJ2-2; 8 nucleotides align to TRBD2. The ends lost 1 base at V and 8 bases at J; junction bases unmatched: 15. CDR3 length: 18 residues. The germline CDR1 and CDR2 sequences are LGHNA and YSLEER. CDR3 amino acids: CASSQGIYSVAGLGELFF. CDR3 DNA: TGCGCCAGCAGCCAAGGGATTTATTCGGTAGCGGGATTGGGGGAGCTGTTTTTT.

The DNA of the CDR3 is TGTGCCAGCAGCTTAGAGGACAGCGGAGATACGCAGTATTTT. This encodes CASSLEDSGDTQYF. The chain combines TRBV7-6 with TRBJ2-3, with D possibly matching TRBD1 (6 bases). The length of the CDR3 is 14 residues. The V and J ends lost 1 base and 5 bases respectively, with 10 bases between them. Germline V gene lookup returns CDR1 SGHVS and CDR2 FNYEAQ.

CDR3 region: CASSSGQGADYGYTF. The CDR3 bases are TGCGCCAGCAGCTCGGGACAGGGGGCGGACTATGGCTACACCTTC. V usage is TRBV5-1 and J usage is TRBJ1-2, with 12 bases fitting TRBD1. Trimming removed 3 bases from V and 3 bases from J; junction bases left unmatched: 3. This CDR3 has 15 residues. The germline V gene encodes CDR1 SGHRS and CDR2 YFSETQ.